The next 23 T cell receptor beta chains were all read from a single sample in a study of OX40 agonist ivuxolimab in advanced cancers. Receptor libraries were prepared by the immunoSEQ multiplex PCR assay. TCRdb stores this immuneACCESS table with in-frame sequences only. Part of the clones is absent; in the studies checked, under half of the shortfall reflects unresolved V genes, and no reason is known for the rest. For this sample the table gives 15,000 or so clones, of which around three quarters were detected only once. The ten top clones hold 20% to 30% of the sample. The sample in question was CD4+ or CD8+ T cells sorted from blood, obtained in a trial of the OX40 agonist ivuxolimab. These receptors all come from an adult with an advanced solid tumor such as melanoma, head and neck, liver or kidney cancer.

This clone was counted a single time. The chain joins TRBV11-2 to TRBJ1-1; D not resolved. The germline V gene encodes CDR1 SGHAT and CDR2 FQNNGV. Trimming pared 3 bases from V and 2 bases from J, leaving 1 base between. This CDR3 contains 11 residues. CDR3 bases: TGTGCCAGCAGCTTCAACACTGAAGCTTTCTTT. Encoded protein: CASSFNTEAFF.

This chain links TRBV6-1 with TRBJ2-7; TRBD1 matches at 8 bases. V shed 3 bases and J 1 base; nucleotides not matched to a gene: 5. CDR3 length: 15 residues. Germline V gene sequence: CDR1 MNHNS, CDR2 SASEGT. The DNA for the CDR3 is TGTGCCAGCAGTGAGGCGACAGGGGCGTCCTACGAGCAGTACTTC. Translated: CASSEATGASYEQYF.

The CDR3 sequence is CASSGVRYIQYF. The CDR3 coding sequence is TGTGCCAGTAGTGGTGTTAGATACATTCAGTACTTC. This chain connects TRBV19 to TRBJ2-4, with D unresolved. V lost 5 bases, J lost 8 bases, and 10 bases lay in between. The CDR3 spans 12 residues. CDR1 LNHDA and CDR2 SQIVND come from the germline V gene (reference sequence).

This clone has a single count. The V and J genes are TRBV27 and TRBJ2-2, with D perhaps TRBD1 (6 bases). Germline V gene data show CDR1 as MNHEY and CDR2 as SMNVEV (reference sequence). The CDR3 spans 14 residues. The V gene lost 4 bases and the J gene lost 5 bases, with 11 bases spanning the gap. The CDR3 nucleotides are TGTGCCAGCAGTTGGGGGCCGGTTACCGGGGAGCTGTTTTTT. This gives the protein CASSWGPVTGELFF.

V usage is TRBV6-5 and J usage is TRBJ2-1; 7 bases fit TRBD2. V shed 6 bases, J shed 1 base, and the junction held 6 bases outside the gene matches. Germline V gene sequence: CDR1 MNHEY, CDR2 SVGAGI. This CDR3 has 15 residues. CDR3 nucleotides: TGTGCCAGCAGACCTTTCGGGGGGTCCTACAATGAGCAGTTCTTC. Protein product: CASRPFGGSYNEQFF.

The chain has TRBV4-2 and TRBJ1-5; no firm D call. Trimming pared 5 bases from V and 0 bases from J, leaving 8 bases between. Germline V gene data show CDR1 as LGHNA and CDR2 as YNFKEQ. The length of the CDR3 is 14 residues. The CDR3 region has the DNA TGTGCCAGCAGCGCGGACGGTAGCAATCAGCCCCAGCATTTT. It codes for CASSADGSNQPQHF.

The chain has TRBV27 and TRBJ2-2; D remains unclear. Looked up from germline, CDR1 is MNHEY and CDR2 is SMNVEV (reference sequence). This CDR3 contains 14 residues. The V end lost 3 bases, the J end lost 5 bases, and 10 bases lay between the germline ends. Written as DNA, the CDR3 is TGTGCCAGCAGTTTGCACAGTGAAACCGGGGAGCTGTTTTTT. This sequence encodes CASSLHSETGELFF.

This rearrangement joins TRBV5-6 to TRBJ1-2; D might be TRBD1 (5 bases). CDR1 and CDR2 from the germline V gene are SGHDT and YYEEEE. Trimming cost V 0 bases and J 0 bases, with 9 bases left between them. The CDR3 runs 15 residues. The CDR3 reads CASSLEGAANYGYTF. The CDR3 region has the DNA TGTGCCAGCAGCTTGGAAGGGGCCGCTAACTATGGCTACACCTTC.

The genes are TRBV6-5 and TRBJ2-3, with a weak D call TRBD2 (5 bases). The V end was cut by 0 bases, the J end by 5 bases, with 12 bases between. CDR3 size: 15 residues. Germline V gene sequence: CDR1 MNHEY, CDR2 SVGAGI. CDR3 coding DNA: TGTGCCAGCAGTTACTCGGGTCTGGCGGGAGATACGCAGTATTTT. This gives the protein CASSYSGLAGDTQYF.

CDR3 amino acids: CASRVTGGGNSPLHF. The CDR3 region has the DNA TGTGCCAGCAGAGTCACAGGCGGCGGCAATTCACCCCTCCACTTT. The chain combines TRBV28 with TRBJ1-6; a weak D match, TRBD1 (5 bases). From germline, CDR1 is MDHEN and CDR2 SYDVKM. The CDR3 loop spans 15 amino acids. Between the trimmed V and J ends, which lost 6 bases and 7 bases, there was a span of 16 bases.

The V and J genes are TRBV4-1 and TRBJ1-5; unclear D gene. Germline CDR1 is MGHRA and CDR2 is YSYEKL. The CDR3 sequence is 16 residues long. With 0 bases removed from V and 0 bases from J, the gap between germline ends came to 9 bases. The CDR3 nucleotides read TGCGCCAGCAGCCAAGATCCGAGTTATAGCAATCAGCCCCAGCATTTT. Residues: CASSQDPSYSNQPQHF.

V is TRBV9 and J is TRBJ2-5; tentatively, D is TRBD1 (6 bases). Germline CDR1 is SGDLS and CDR2 is YYNGEE. This CDR3 comprises 15 residues. Trimming stripped 0 bases from V and 3 bases from J, with 12 bases between. For the CDR3, the DNA is TGTGCCAGCAGCGTAGGTCCGACAGGAGAAGAGACCCAGTACTTC. It codes for CASSVGPTGEETQYF.

The V call is TRBV7-9, the J call TRBJ1-5, with 7 bases identical to TRBD1. After removal of 6 bases from V and 5 bases from J, the junction contained 4 bases not matched to a gene. The CDR3 sequence is 13 residues long. The germline CDR1 and CDR2 sequences are SEHNR and FQNEAQ (reference sequence). CDR3 region: CASRDTGDQPQHF. CDR3 nucleotide sequence: TGTGCCAGCAGGGACACAGGGGATCAGCCCCAGCATTTT.

This chain joins TRBV7-8 and TRBJ2-3; TRBD2 agrees at 8 bases. The germline V gene has CDR1 SGHVS and CDR2 FQNEAQ. This CDR3 has 15 residues. V shed 3 bases, J shed 2 bases, and the junction held 4 bases outside the gene matches. CDR3 sequence reads: CASSFPAGDTDTQYF. In nucleotides, the CDR3 is TGTGCCAGCAGCTTCCCAGCGGGGGACACAGATACGCAGTATTTT.

The chain joins TRBV6-6 to TRBJ2-5, with 8 bases that match TRBD2. Germline V gene data show CDR1 as MNHNY and CDR2 as SVGAGI (reference sequence). The CDR3 length is 15 residues. The V gene end was trimmed by 6 bases and the J gene end by 4 bases; junction bases not matched to a gene: 10. CDR3 bases: TGTGCCAGCAGCCCCCTATCGGGGGGGTCAGAGACCCAGTACTTC. Its protein is CASSPLSGGSETQYF.

V usage is TRBV18 and J usage is TRBJ1-1; no firm D call. Germline lookup yields CDR1 KGHSH and CDR2 LQKENI. The CDR3 consists of 14 residues. Trimming pared 2 bases from V and 0 bases from J, leaving 7 bases between. CDR3 nucleotide sequence: TGTGCCAGCTCACCATCAGAGATGAACACTGAAGCTTTCTTT. It translates to CASSPSEMNTEAFF.

The CDR3 bases are TGCGCCAGCAGCCAAAAAGTGGGACCCGGGACAGCGCCCTACGAGCAGTACTTC. It yields the protein CASSQKVGPGTAPYEQYF. This sequence joins TRBV4-1 and TRBJ2-7; 7 bases match TRBD1. From germline, CDR1 is MGHRA and CDR2 YSYEKL. J lost 2 bases, V lost 2 bases, and 15 bases had no gene match. This CDR3 has 18 residues.

The V gene is TRBV13, the J gene TRBJ1-2; TRBD1 agrees at 7 bases. The CDR3 contains 13 residues. Germline V gene sequence: CDR1 PRHDT, CDR2 FYEKMQ (reference sequence). Germline trimming cut 3 bases from V and 4 bases from J; bases unmatched to any gene: 2. In DNA, the CDR3 is TGTGCCAGCAGCTTGGACAGGATCTATGGCTACACCTTC. Translation gives CASSLDRIYGYTF.

CDR3 amino acids: CASRGQGAYGYTF. The CDR3 DNA reads as TGTGCCAGCAGGGGACAGGGGGCCTATGGCTACACCTTC. V gene TRBV27 combines with J gene TRBJ1-2, with 12 bases aligning to TRBD1. V dropped 6 bases and J dropped 4; count of bases not matched to a gene: 0. Germline V CDR1 and CDR2: MNHEY, SMNVEV (reference sequence). This CDR3 spans 13 amino acids.

V and J are TRBV5-5 and TRBJ2-5; tentative D call: TRBD2 (6 bases). The CDR3 sequence is 16 residues long. Trimming removed 10 bases at V and 0 bases at J, with 22 bases between. Germline V gene lookup returns CDR1 SGHKS and CDR2 YYEKEE (reference sequence). The CDR3 sequence: CASVLEGNEYQETQYF. The CDR3 DNA reads as TGTGCCTCCGTTTTGGAGGGGAACGAGTACCAAGAGACCCAGTACTTC. The variable domain in full, with the rest retrieved from reference TRBV5-5 and TRBJ2-5, is DAGVTQSPTHLIKTRGQQVTLRCSPISGHKSVSWYQQVLGQGPQFIFQYYEKEERGRGNFPDRFSARQFPNYSSELNVNALLLGDSALYLCASVLEGNEYQETQYFGPGTRLLVL.

Remarks on this clone: This same CDR3 is encoded by further DNA sequences in the sample. This chain connects TRBV7-9 to TRBJ1-1, with D uncertain. The CDR3 runs to 13 residues. Between the trimmed V and J ends, which lost 3 bases and 5 bases, there was a span of 10 bases. In germline, CDR1 is SEHNR, CDR2 FQNEAQ (reference sequence). The CDR3, as DNA: TGTGCCAGCAGCTTGTTGGGTGGGACTGAAGCTTTCTTT. Residues: CASSLLGGTEAFF.

This chain connects TRBV10-3 to TRBJ2-7; D is perhaps TRBD1 (6 bases). Per the germline V gene, CDR1 is ENHRY and CDR2 is SYGVKD. This CDR3 spans 14 amino acids. V dropped 2 bases and J dropped 2 bases, with 10 bases sitting between them. As DNA, the CDR3 is TGTGCCATCAGTGAGACAGGGCCCCCCTACGAGCAGTACTTC. Translating gives CAISETGPPYEQYF.

About this clone: A far bigger clonotype differs at one base, so this is likely a read error. The chain employs TRBV7-9 and TRBJ2-7; tentative D call: TRBD2 (6 bases). Germline V CDR1 and CDR2: SEHNR, FQNEAQ (reference sequence). The CDR3 totals 15 residues. The germline V and J ends were trimmed by 3 bases and 0 bases, with 12 bases remaining between them. CDR3 DNA sequence: TGTGCCAGCAGCTTTGCCCAGGGAGGCTCCTACGAGCAGTACTTC. Protein: CASSFAQGGSYEQYF.